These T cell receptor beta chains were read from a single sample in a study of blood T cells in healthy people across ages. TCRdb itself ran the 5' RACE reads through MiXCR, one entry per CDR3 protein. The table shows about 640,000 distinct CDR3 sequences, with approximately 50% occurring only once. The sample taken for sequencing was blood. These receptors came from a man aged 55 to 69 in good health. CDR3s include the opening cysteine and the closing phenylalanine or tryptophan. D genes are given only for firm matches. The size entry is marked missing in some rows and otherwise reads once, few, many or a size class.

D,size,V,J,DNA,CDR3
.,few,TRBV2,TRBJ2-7,TGTGCCAGCAGCGCGGGGCTGTTGAACGAGCAGTACTTC,CASSAGLLNEQYF
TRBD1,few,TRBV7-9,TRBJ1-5,TGTGCCAGCAGCATAGGGACAGGGGGTAATCAGCCCCAGCATTTT,CASSIGTGGNQPQHF
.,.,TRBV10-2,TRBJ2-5,TGCGCCAGCAGAAAAGGGACAGTTTCCTGGGGGGCCCAGTACTTC,CASRKGTVSWGAQYF
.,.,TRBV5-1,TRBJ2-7,TGCGCCAGCAGCTTGTCGCCAGACTTCTCCTACAATGAGCAGTACTTC,CASSLSPDFSYNEQYF
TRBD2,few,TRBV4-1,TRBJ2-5,TGCGCCAGCAGCCACGGGCAGTTCGGGGGGGAGACCCAGTACTTC,CASSHGQFGGETQYF
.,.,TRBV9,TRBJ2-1,TGTGCCAGCAGCTCCACCCTCTCCTACAATGAGCAGTTCTTC,CASSSTLSYNEQFF
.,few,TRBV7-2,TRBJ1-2,TGTGCCAGCAGCCCCTATTTGGGGCGGGATGGCTACACCTTC,CASSPYLGRDGYTF
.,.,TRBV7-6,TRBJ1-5,TGTGCCAGCAGCTTAGCCGCAGGCCTTAATCAGCCCCAGCATTTT,CASSLAAGLNQPQHF
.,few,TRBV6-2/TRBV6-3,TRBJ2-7,TGTGCCAGCAGTTATTCTTCCAGGGGTGATTTCTGGCAGTACTTC,CASSYSSRGDFWQYF
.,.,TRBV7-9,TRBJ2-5,TGTGCCAGCAGCTATGGGCGGGGCGTACAAGAGACCCAGTACTTC,CASSYGRGVQETQYF
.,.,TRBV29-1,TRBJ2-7,TGCAGCGCTATAAGTCCACAGGTAAAAGCCTACGAGCAGTACTTC,CSAISPQVKAYEQYF
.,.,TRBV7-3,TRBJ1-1,TGTGCCAGCAGCGCTTGGGTGAACACTGAAGCTTTCTTT,CASSAWVNTEAFF
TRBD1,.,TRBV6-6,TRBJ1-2,TGTGCCAGCAGTTACAGCCAGGGCAGGGGGGGAGGTGGCTACACCTTC,CASSYSQGRGGGGYTF
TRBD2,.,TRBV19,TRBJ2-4,TGTGCCAGTAGTATAGAGGGCTGGGAGGGGAACAATGAGCAGTACTTC,CASSIEGWEGNNEQYF
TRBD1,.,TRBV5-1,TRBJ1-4,TGCGCCAGCAGCTTGACAGGGGGACGCGAAAAACTGTTTTTT,CASSLTGGREKLFF
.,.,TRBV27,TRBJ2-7,TGTGCCAGTGCGAGGACCTTTAGCTCCTACGAGCAGTACTTC,CASARTFSSYEQYF
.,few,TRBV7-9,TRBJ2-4,TGTGCCAGCAGCTCGACGACGTCCCCGAAAAACATTCAGTACTTC,CASSSTTSPKNIQYF
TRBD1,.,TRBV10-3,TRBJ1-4,TGTGCCATCAGATCCGGGACAGGGGGGCCCGAAAAACTGTTTTTT,CAIRSGTGGPEKLFF
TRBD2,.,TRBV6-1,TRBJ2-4,TGTGCCAGCAGACGATGGACTAGCGGGGGGGCCGATAGTGAGTACTTC,CASRRWTSGGADSEYF
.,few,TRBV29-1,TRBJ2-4,TGCAGCGTTGAAGTTACGGGGTCGGGAAACATTCAGTACTTC,CSVEVTGSGNIQYF
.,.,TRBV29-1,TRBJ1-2,TGCAGCGTTGAGTCGGGGTACGAGAACACCTTC,CSVESGYENTF
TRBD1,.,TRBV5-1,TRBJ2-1,TGCGCCAGCAGCTTGGAGGGGGCAGGGAGAGTCCGTGAGCAGTTCTTC,CASSLEGAGRVREQFF
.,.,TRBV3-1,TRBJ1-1,TGTGCCAGCAGCCAAGATTTGAACACTGAAGCTTTCTTT,CASSQDLNTEAFF
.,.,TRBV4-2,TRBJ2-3,TGTGCCAGCGGCCAAGGAGTCGGGCAGTTGGGAGATACGCAGTATTTT,CASGQGVGQLGDTQYF
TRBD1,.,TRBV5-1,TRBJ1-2,TGCGCCAGCAGCTTGACGGACAGGTCGGACTATGGCTACACCTTC,CASSLTDRSDYGYTF
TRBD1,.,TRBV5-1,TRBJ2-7,TGCGCCAGCAGCATCTCCGGGACAGGGCTCTACGAGCAGTACTTC,CASSISGTGLYEQYF
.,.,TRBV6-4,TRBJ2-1,TGTGCCAGCACCCTATGGGGGCCAGGTGAGCAGTTCTTC,CASTLWGPGEQFF
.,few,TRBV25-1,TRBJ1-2,TGTGCCAGCAGTGAATGGTCAGGGCCAAACTATGGCTACACCTTC,CASSEWSGPNYGYTF
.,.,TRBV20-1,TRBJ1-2,TGCAGTGCTAGAGATGGGCGGACCTACACCTTC,CSARDGRTYTF
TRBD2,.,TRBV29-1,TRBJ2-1,TGCAGCGTTGAAGGACTAGCGGGGGGCTACCAAGAGACCCAGTTCTTC,CSVEGLAGGYQETQFF
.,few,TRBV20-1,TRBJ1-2,TGCAGTGCCCCCCAGACAGCTTTGGGGGGCTACACCTTC,CSAPQTALGGYTF
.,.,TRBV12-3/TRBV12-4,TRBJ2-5,TGTGCCAGCAGTTCGGGGCGCGGGTGGACAGAGCAGTACTTC,CASSSGRGWTEQYF
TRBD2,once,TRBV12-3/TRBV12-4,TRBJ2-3,TGTGCCAGCAGTGGATGGACTAGTGATGGGTTCACAGATATGCAGTATTTT,CASSGWTSDGFTDMQYF
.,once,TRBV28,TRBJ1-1,TGTGCCAGCGGATCGGGGGGGGGCACTGAAGCTTTCTTT,CASGSGGGTEAFF
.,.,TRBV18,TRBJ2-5,TGTGCCAGCTCACCACCACGTGTAGAGACCCAGTACTTC,CASSPPRVETQYF
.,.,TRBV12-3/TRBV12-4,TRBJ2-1,TGTGCCAGCAGTTTAAGGGGCAGGGCCCGGGGCAATGAGCAGTTCTTC,CASSLRGRARGNEQFF
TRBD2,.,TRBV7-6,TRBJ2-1,TGTGCCAGCCTAAGAGGGACTAGTTCCCCCAATGAGCAGTTCTTC,CASLRGTSSPNEQFF
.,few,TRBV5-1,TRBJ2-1,TGCGCCAGCAGCGGGCATGGGGGGCGGAATGAGCAGTTCTTC,CASSGHGGRNEQFF
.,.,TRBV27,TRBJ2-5,TGTGCCAGCAGTTTATCGGAACTTTTGGGTGAGCAGTACTTC,CASSLSELLGEQYF
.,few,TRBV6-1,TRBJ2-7,TGTGCCAGCAGTGAACCGAGATACGAGCAGTACTTC,CASSEPRYEQYF
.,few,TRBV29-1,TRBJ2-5,TGCAGCGCCTATCGAGGGGACACCCAAGAGACCCAGTACTTC,CSAYRGDTQETQYF
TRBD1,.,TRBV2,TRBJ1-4,TGTGCCAGCAGTCGTGACAGGGGGCGAGAAAAACTGTTTTTT,CASSRDRGREKLFF
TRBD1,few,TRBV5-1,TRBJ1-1,TGCGCCAGCAGTCCTCGCGGGACAGGGATTCTCTCAGACACTGAAGCTTTCTTT,CASSPRGTGILSDTEAFF
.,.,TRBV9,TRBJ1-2,TGTGCCAGCAGCGTAGACCAGGAGACGGGTAACTATGGCTACACCTTC,CASSVDQETGNYGYTF
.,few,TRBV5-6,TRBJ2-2,TGTGCCAGCAGCTTGGCCAACGGGGAGCTGTTTTTT,CASSLANGELFF
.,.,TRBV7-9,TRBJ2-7,TGTGCCAGCAGCTTATCCGAGGGGTTCGAGCAGTACTTC,CASSLSEGFEQYF
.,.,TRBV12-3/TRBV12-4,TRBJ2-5,TGTGCCAGCAGTACCAGAACCACCCAAGAGACCCAGTACTTC,CASSTRTTQETQYF
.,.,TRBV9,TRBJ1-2,TGTGCCAGCAGTCCCCTTCGGGGGATTTCTTGGGGCGATGGCTACACCTTC,CASSPLRGISWGDGYTF
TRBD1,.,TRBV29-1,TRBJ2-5,TGCAGCGTTAAGGACAGGGCCCAAGAGACCCAGTACTTC,CSVKDRAQETQYF
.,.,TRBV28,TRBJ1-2,TGTGCCAGCACGGAAGGGTATGGCTACACCTTC,CASTEGYGYTF
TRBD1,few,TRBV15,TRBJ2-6,TGTGCCACCAGCAGAGATTATGCTGGGACAGGGTTAACTGGGGCCAACGTCCTGACTTTC,CATSRDYAGTGLTGANVLTF